This paragraph covers one T cell receptor beta chain sequence. Its antigen target is currently unknown. The sample holds no much larger clone one base away, and base qualities are not on file. The entry originates in a study of blood T cell repertoires in COVID-19 (dated by TCRdb to the early 2020s). Broadly, across the study: Collaborator samples came from the United States, Italy and Spain and covered acute and convalescent phases of COVID-19. The prospective study material was composed of cDNA or gDNA derived from T cells, B-cell-depleted T cells, or PBMCs. Deeply sampled blood TCRbeta repertoires from subjects exposed to, actively infected with, or recovered from COVID-19 were included in the dataset. A freely available public database, intended as a resource for researchers studying the immune response to SARS-CoV-2, is where the repertoires were released. Samples were obtained from the ongoing ImmuneRACE study (first 160 participants) and from 1,254 subjects provided by 6 global collaborators. The sample metadata nearly always contained a de-identified subject ID, COVID-19 status, age in years and sex. Where available, HLA class I and class II types were obtained from metadata supplied by the sample provider rather than from assay-based typing.

The immunoSEQ Assay, a bias-controlled multiplex PCR, was used to amplify TCRbeta CDR3 regions from genomic DNA. The original pipeline was this. The number of nucleated cells in each sample was estimated by amplification of reference gene primers within the assay. To quantify the absolute abundance of each unique TCRbeta CDR3 rearrangement, sequence reads were collapsed and filtered. For each sample, productive Simpson clonality was calculated by taking the square root of Simpson's diversity index across productive rearrangements. TCRdb provides this immuneACCESS table in a form limited to in-frame rearrangements. Some clones are lacking; in checked studies, under half of them reflect an unresolved V gene, and why the rest are absent is not known. That table gives V, J and clone size, and the DNA gave D and trimming. This sample has over 200,000 clones in its table, and 75% to 90% of those were observed once. Around 5.4% of the sample comes from the top ten.

The CDR3, from cysteine to phenylalanine, totals 14 residues. Just CDR3 DNA is preserved here, 42 bases in frame from base 1. CDR1 and CDR2, per the germline V gene, are MDHEN and SYDVKM. Between the V and J ends, shortened by 5 bases and 2 bases respectively, the junction contains 13 bases. Whole blood was collected in K2EDTA tubes by collaborating institutions according to the institutions' own protocols. Collaborator samples were shipped for TCRbeta analysis as frozen whole blood, isolated PBMCs, or DNA extracted from either sample type. Here is what the overall study found, with its caveats: The amount of clinical and demographic metadata varied by source and participant and was provided uncurated.

The clonotype was recovered from a human donor in a cohort sampled during active COVID-19. The rearrangement combines TRBV28 with TRBJ2-7; tentative D gene TRBD1, with 6 bases matching. The sequenced sample consisted of peripheral blood. The CDR3 corresponds to CASSHGTPPYEQYF. Here is the DNA: TGTGCCAGCAGTCACGGGACACCTCCCTACGAGCAGTACTTC.